A single sample is the source of the 12 T cell receptor beta chains below, sequenced in a study of low-dose radiotherapy and immunotherapy resistance in tumors. Time point here: before trial treatment. First-strand cDNA relied on TRAV- and TRBV-specific primers spanning alpha and beta chains. It was with a constant-region primer and a V-primer adapter that TCRs were amplified over approximately 18 PCR cycles. TCRdb re-analysed the reads in MiXCR, keeping a single row per CDR3 protein. The sample shows tens of thousands of distinct CDR3 sequences, around 9.2% of them seen only once. Here the sequenced sample was PBMCs, taken before treatment. These receptors were taken from a male donor with prostate cancer.

Ten or more counts support this clonotype. This chain connects TRBV29-1 to TRBJ2-5, with TRBD1 as a possible D gene (6 bases). Trimming shortened V by 2 bases and J by 5 bases, and 18 bases separated the two germline ends. This CDR3 is built from 15 residues. From germline, CDR1 is SQVTM and CDR2 ANQGSEA. The CDR3 DNA reads as TGCAGCGTTGAACCCTCTCTCCAGGGGCTGGAGACCCAGTACTTC. It is translated as CSVEPSLQGLETQYF.

This clonotype was observed many times. The chain uses TRBV5-1 and TRBJ2-1; 10 bases fit TRBD2. CDR3 length equals 17 residues. Per germline, CDR1 SGHRS and CDR2 YFSETQ. With 2 bases clipped from V and 0 bases from J, the junction kept 5 bases outside the gene matches. The CDR3 region has the DNA TGCGCCAGCAGCTTAGAATCTAGCGGGAGCTCCTACAATGAGCAGTTCTTC. Encoded protein: CASSLESSGSSYNEQFF.

This clonotype has a count of ten or more. This rearrangement joins TRBV7-9 to TRBJ2-3; no definite D call. Trimming stripped 3 bases from V and 6 bases from J, with 4 bases between. The CDR3 contains 11 residues. The germline V gene encodes CDR1 SEHNR and CDR2 FQNEAQ (reference sequence). CDR3 bases: TGTGCCAGCAGCTTCGACGATACGCAGTATTTT. Amino acids: CASSFDDTQYF.

The rearrangement uses TRBV11-2 and TRBJ2-1; D gene ambiguous. Trimming left V 1 base short and J 14 bases short, with 15 bases between. Per germline, CDR1 SGHAT and CDR2 FQNNGV. The CDR3 sequence is 13 residues long. The CDR3 nucleotides are TGTGCCAGCAGCTTAGTGACGGCGAGGAGCAAGTTCTTC. Its protein is CASSLVTARSKFF.

In this sample, this clonotype turned up many times. This chain connects TRBV12-3 or TRBV12-4 to TRBJ2-7, with a weak D call TRBD2 (6 bases). V was pared by 7 bases and J by 0 bases, with 16 bases between. The CDR3 runs 15 residues. The CDR3 loop reads CASMGGLLNSYEQYF. The CDR3 nucleotides read TGTGCCAGCATGGGAGGACTCTTAAACTCCTACGAGCAGTACTTC.

This clonotype was observed at least ten times. The genes are TRBV6-2 or TRBV6-3 and TRBJ2-7; D is possibly TRBD1 or TRBD2 (6 bases each). The CDR3 is made up of 13 amino acids. CDR1 and CDR2 (germline): MNHEY, SVGEGT. V was shortened by 8 bases and J by 5 bases, with 16 bases between the two germline ends. The CDR3 nucleotides read TGTGCCAGCGAACTACCCGGGGGCGACGAGCAGTACTTC. Translation gives CASELPGGDEQYF.

In its sample, this clonotype was seen a few times. Because the CDR3's place on the DNA is in doubt, the DNA is left out and the CDR3 is given as listed by TCRdb. This chain links TRBV29-1 with TRBJ2-2; the table names TRBD1, a call not compared with the DNA. From its first to its last residue, the CDR3 has 16 amino acids. Germline V gene data show CDR1 as SQVTM and CDR2 as ANQGSEA. CDR3 residues: CSVRGGRGSAGELFFF.

This clonotype was observed a handful of times. The chain uses TRBV30 and TRBJ1-3; no definite D call. Per the germline V gene, CDR1 is GTSNPN and CDR2 is SVGIG (reference sequence). CDR3 length equals 13 residues. The V gene lost 1 base and the J gene lost 5 bases, with 9 bases spanning the gap. CDR3 DNA sequence: TGTGCCTGGAGTGCAGGCGCGAGAAACACCATATATTTT. It codes for CAWSAGARNTIYF.

In this sample, this clonotype turned up a few times. The chain employs TRBV5-1 and TRBJ2-7, with D possibly TRBD1 on 6 matching bases. The germline V gene has CDR1 SGHRS and CDR2 YFSETQ. The V end lost 5 bases, the J end lost 2 bases, and 17 bases lay between the germline ends. The CDR3 contains 15 residues. The CDR3 region is CASRLREQGPYEQYF. The CDR3 DNA follows: TGCGCCAGCAGGCTACGGGAACAGGGACCCTACGAGCAGTACTTC.

This clonotype was seen many times. The chain joins TRBV19 to TRBJ2-2; D unclear. V lost 6 bases, J lost 3 bases, and 8 bases lay in between. This CDR3 is 13 amino acids long. Per the germline V gene, CDR1 is LNHDA and CDR2 is SQIVND (reference sequence). The CDR3 sequence: CASRVQYTGELFF. The CDR3 nucleotides read TGTGCCAGTAGGGTCCAGTACACCGGGGAGCTGTTTTTT.

The chain links TRBV20-1 to TRBJ2-1, with D hard to call. Germline V lookup: CDR1 DFQATT, CDR2 SNEGSKA (reference sequence). V lost 2 bases to trimming and J lost 0 bases, with 5 bases between them. This CDR3 has 13 amino acids. The CDR3 sequence is CSARSGSYNEQFF. CDR3 nucleotide sequence: TGCAGTGCTAGATCGGGCTCCTACAATGAGCAGTTCTTC.

A few counts support this clonotype. This chain links TRBV12-3 or TRBV12-4 with TRBJ2-7, with D tentatively TRBD2 (6 bases). The germline V and J ends were trimmed by 4 bases and 3 bases, with 19 bases remaining between them. CDR3 size: 16 residues. The CDR3 spells CASSSSGTPNFYEQYF. The CDR3 DNA follows: TGTGCCAGCAGTTCCTCCGGGACTCCGAATTTCTACGAGCAGTACTTC.